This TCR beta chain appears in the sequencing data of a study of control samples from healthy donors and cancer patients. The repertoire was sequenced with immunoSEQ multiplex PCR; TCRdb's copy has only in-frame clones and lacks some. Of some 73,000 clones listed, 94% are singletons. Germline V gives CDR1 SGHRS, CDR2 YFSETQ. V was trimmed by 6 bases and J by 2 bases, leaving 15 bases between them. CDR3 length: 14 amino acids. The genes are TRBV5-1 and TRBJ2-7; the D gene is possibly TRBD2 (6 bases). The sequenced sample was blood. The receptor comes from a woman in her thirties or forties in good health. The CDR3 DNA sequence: TGCGCCAGCAATAGCGGCGGAATAACCTACGAGCAGTACTTC. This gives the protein CASNSGGITYEQYF.